Below, 8 T cell receptor beta chains from the same sample are listed, as sequenced in a study of human T cells and chemical hapten exposure. Specified time point: patch test 2, 6 weeks after DPC sensitization. The treatment denotes: therapeutic diphenylcyclopropenone sensitization with weekly scalp DPC. TCRdb recomputed calls from the RACE reads with MiXCR, one row per CDR3 protein. This repertoire shows about 96,000 distinct CDR3 sequences, 9% to 9.5% found once; its top ten account for more than 2%. Sample: whole blood, taken in connection with sensitization to the hapten diphenylcyclopropenone (DPC). The source of these receptors is a woman aged 35 to 49 with alopecia areata. Some clones in this sample may be carry-over from other donors' samples.

This clonotype was seen many times. The chain links TRBV5-1 to TRBJ2-1, with D tentatively TRBD1 or TRBD2 (5 bases each). Germline CDR1 is SGHRS and CDR2 is YFSETQ. The CDR3 extends over 16 amino acids. V shed 0 bases and J shed 5 bases, with 15 bases lying between them. The CDR3 DNA reads TGCGCCAGCAGCTTGGGGCTCGGGACCTGGGACAATGAGCAGTTCTTC. Its translation is CASSLGLGTWDNEQFF.

This clonotype has only a few counts. The chain couples TRBV7-6 to TRBJ1-2; D might be TRBD1 (6 bases). CDR3 length: 16 residues. Germline V gene data show CDR1 as SGHVS and CDR2 as FNYEAQ. Trimming removed 3 bases at V and 0 bases at J, with 14 bases between. Here the CDR3 reads CASSLRQASANYGYTF. The CDR3 coding sequence is TGTGCCAGCAGCTTGCGACAGGCTTCCGCTAACTATGGCTACACCTTC.

This clonotype occurred many times. The chain employs TRBV6-2 or TRBV6-3 and TRBJ2-4; 10 positions agree with TRBD1. This CDR3 contains 17 residues. Per germline, CDR1 MNHEY and CDR2 SVGEGT. After removal of 6 bases from V and 8 bases from J, the junction contained 16 bases not matched to a gene. The CDR3 reads CASRRDSGTGAPYIQYF. DNA for the CDR3: TGTGCCAGCAGGAGGGACTCCGGGACAGGGGCTCCCTACATTCAGTACTTC.

The chain couples TRBV28 to TRBJ2-7, with 9 nucleotides matching TRBD1. The CDR3 contains 13 residues. J gave up 4 bases and V 8 bases, and 6 bases lay outside the gene matches. The germline CDR1 and CDR2 sequences are MDHEN and SYDVKM. The CDR3 is CASGAGQGYEQYF. DNA of the CDR3: TGTGCCAGCGGGGCGGGACAGGGATACGAGCAGTACTTC.

This clonotype showed up many times. The rearrangement links TRBV28 to TRBJ2-5; 7 nucleotides match TRBD1. The J segment lost 4 bases and the V segment lost 8 bases, leaving 10 bases of the junction unmatched. Per germline, CDR1 MDHEN and CDR2 SYDVKM. CDR3 length equals 14 residues. The CDR3 nucleotides are TGTGCCAGCGGTTCTAAGACAGGGAGAGAGACCCAGTACTTC. The encoded protein is CASGSKTGRETQYF.

This clonotype has more than one count but fewer than ten. The chain joins TRBV7-2 to TRBJ1-5; 8 nucleotides match TRBD1. V was clipped by 5 bases and J by 3 bases; unmatched bases: 6. This CDR3 region has 15 residues. Germline V gene lookup returns CDR1 SGHTA and CDR2 FQGNSA. CDR3 protein: CASSPETGDNQPQHF. In DNA, the CDR3 is TGTGCCAGCAGCCCAGAGACAGGGGACAATCAGCCCCAGCATTTT.

This clonotype has ten or more counts. V and J are TRBV12-3 or TRBV12-4 and TRBJ1-5; 11 positions match TRBD1. With V trimmed by 6 bases and J by 5 bases, 0 bases remained unmatched. This CDR3 contains 13 residues. CDR3 coding DNA: TGTGCCAGCAGGGGACAGGGGGATCAGCCCCAGCATTTT. It specifies CASRGQGDQPQHF.

This clonotype was detected many times. The rearrangement joins TRBV29-1 to TRBJ2-1, with D unresolved. V lost 4 bases and J lost 5, with 15 bases in between. The CDR3 consists of 14 residues. Germline V gene data show CDR1 as SQVTM and CDR2 as ANQGSEA. The CDR3 reads CSVVGQALNNEQFF. The CDR3, as DNA: TGCAGCGTTGTTGGGCAGGCCCTTAACAATGAGCAGTTCTTC.